The 13 T cell receptor beta chains listed next were all sequenced from one sample in a study of shared clonotypes between healthy human individuals. Sequencing used immunoSEQ multiplex PCR; TCRdb keeps in-frame clones, though not all of them. The sample records some 500,000 clones, 77% being singletons. Sample: PBMCs. The receptors shown here come from a woman between 35 and 50 years old in good health. Some clones in this sample may be carry-over from other donors' samples.

The sample holds many counts of this clone. This chain's CDR3 is CASSSRGYAYEQYF. CDR3 sequence (DNA): TGCGCCAGCAGCTCAAGGGGGTACGCCTACGAGCAGTACTTC. J is TRBJ2-7 and V is TRBV5-1; D may be TRBD1 (6 bases). The CDR3 sequence is 14 residues long. Germline CDR1 and CDR2: SGHRS and YFSETQ. V was cut by 3 bases and J by 2 bases, with 12 bases left in between.

The sample holds one count of this clone. The J gene is TRBJ1-1, the V gene TRBV5-4; 10 bases map to TRBD1. There are 17 residues in the CDR3. Germline V lookup: CDR1 SGHNT, CDR2 YYREEE (reference sequence). V lost 2 bases, J lost 0 bases, and 7 bases stayed unmatched. Written as DNA, the CDR3 is TGTGCCAGCAGCTTCCCGTGGGACAGGGGTATGAACACTGAAGCTTTCTTT. This translates into CASSFPWDRGMNTEAFF.

The chain couples TRBV11-2 to TRBJ2-7; a possible D gene is TRBD1 (6 bases). CDR3 size: 15 residues. V lost 1 base and J 2 bases, leaving 12 bases between the germline ends. Looked up from germline, CDR1 is SGHAT and CDR2 is FQNNGV. CDR3 DNA sequence: TGTGCCAGCAGCTTAGGGGCAGGGGCAACCTACGAGCAGTACTTC. Translation: CASSLGAGATYEQYF.

J is TRBJ1-2 and V is TRBV5-1; TRBD1 agrees at 9 bases. V shed 1 base and J 0 bases; nucleotides not matched to a gene: 1. Looked up from germline, CDR1 is SGHRS and CDR2 is YFSETQ. The CDR3 covers 15 residues. The CDR3 here is CASSLRTGANYGYTF. In DNA form, the CDR3 reads TGCGCCAGCAGCTTGAGGACAGGGGCTAACTATGGCTACACCTTC.

This clone was seen a single time. A far more abundant clone sits one base away, making this likely a read error. V is TRBV4-3 and J is TRBJ1-2; D call uncertain. CDR1 LGHNA and CDR2 YSLEER come from the germline V gene. The CDR3 covers 14 residues. Trimming shortened V by 0 bases and J by 1 base, and 6 bases separated the two germline ends. The CDR3 spells CASSQDGSNYGYTF. CDR3 bases: TGCGCCAGCAGCCAAGACGGGAGTAACTATGGCTACACCTTC.

CDR3 coding DNA: TGTGCCAGCAGTGAAGGTCTCAATTCAATTTTCAGCGAGACCCAGTACTTC. Protein: CASSEGLNSIFSETQYF. V usage is TRBV6-1 and J usage is TRBJ2-5; D not certain. V lost 1 base and J 5 bases, leaving 20 bases between the germline ends. The CDR3 loop spans 17 amino acids. Germline V CDR1 and CDR2: MNHNS, SASEGT.

The J gene is TRBJ2-2, the V gene TRBV6-4; D is ambiguous. With 3 bases removed from V and 11 bases from J, the gap between germline ends came to 10 bases. The germline V gene has CDR1 MRHNA and CDR2 SNTAGT. The CDR3 contains 12 residues. The CDR3 region is CASSEGFPELFF. In DNA form, the CDR3 reads TGTGCCAGCAGTGAAGGTTTCCCTGAGCTGTTTTTT.

This rearrangement joins TRBV27 to TRBJ2-5; D gene uncertain. V gave up 0 bases and J gave up 0 bases, with 11 bases separating them. The length of the CDR3 is 16 residues. Per germline, CDR1 MNHEY and CDR2 SMNVEV (reference sequence). The CDR3 protein is CASSLSSAVYQETQYF. CDR3 nucleotides: TGTGCCAGCAGTTTATCGTCGGCCGTATACCAAGAGACCCAGTACTTC.

The chain uses TRBV5-4 and TRBJ2-7; D gene ambiguous. Germline V gene sequence: CDR1 SGHNT, CDR2 YYREEE (reference sequence). Trimming left V 0 bases short and J 2 bases short, with 6 bases between. The CDR3 extends over 13 amino acids. The CDR3 DNA sequence: TGTGCCAGCAGCTTGGTCAGCACCTACGAGCAGTACTTC. Its protein product is CASSLVSTYEQYF.

This clone was observed a few times. The chain carries TRBV4-2 and TRBJ2-7; no clear D. The V gene lost 2 bases and the J gene lost 2 bases, with 13 bases spanning the gap. CDR3 length: 15 residues. CDR1 is LGHNA, CDR2 YNFKEQ, per germline. CDR3 DNA: TGTGCCAGCAGCCAATCCCCAGACGGACCCTACGAGCAGTACTTC. This sequence encodes CASSQSPDGPYEQYF.

This sequence joins TRBV7-7 and TRBJ1-2; TRBD1 matches at 8 bases. Unmatched junction bases numbered 13, after V lost 5 bases and J lost 5 bases. The germline gives CDR1 SSHAT, CDR2 FNYEAQ (reference sequence). This CDR3 is built from 16 residues. CDR3 bases: TGTGCCAGCAGCGCTTCAGGGGGCGCGGCTCATTATGGCTACACCTTC. The encoded protein is CASSASGGAAHYGYTF.

Worth noting for this clone: A much bigger clone sits one base away, suggesting this may be a read error. The V gene is TRBV11-2, the J gene TRBJ2-1; 7 nucleotides align to TRBD2. The CDR3 is 17 amino acids. Germline V gives CDR1 SGHAT, CDR2 FQNNGV. J gave up 4 bases and V 1 base, and 10 bases lay outside the gene matches. CDR3: CASSLGRGGRGYNEQFF. In nucleotides, the CDR3 is TGTGCCAGCAGCTTAGGTCGCGGCGGGAGAGGGTACAATGAGCAGTTCTTC. The full variable domain, rest sourced from reference TRBV11-2 and TRBJ2-1, is EAGVAQSPRYKIIEKRQSVAFWCNPISGHATLYWYQQILGQGPKLLIQFQNNGVVDDSQLPKDRFSAERLKGVDSTLKIQPAKLEDSAVYLCASSLGRGGRGYNEQFFGPGTRLTVL.

The chain's CDR3 is CASSFGLANQETQYF. The CDR3, as DNA: TGTGCCAGCAGCTTCGGACTAGCGAACCAAGAGACCCAGTACTTC. This chain uses TRBV5-6 with TRBJ2-5, with 9 nucleotides matching TRBD2. In germline, CDR1 is SGHDT, CDR2 YYEEEE. This CDR3 spans 15 amino acids. V lost 2 bases, J lost 0 bases, and 2 bases stayed unmatched.